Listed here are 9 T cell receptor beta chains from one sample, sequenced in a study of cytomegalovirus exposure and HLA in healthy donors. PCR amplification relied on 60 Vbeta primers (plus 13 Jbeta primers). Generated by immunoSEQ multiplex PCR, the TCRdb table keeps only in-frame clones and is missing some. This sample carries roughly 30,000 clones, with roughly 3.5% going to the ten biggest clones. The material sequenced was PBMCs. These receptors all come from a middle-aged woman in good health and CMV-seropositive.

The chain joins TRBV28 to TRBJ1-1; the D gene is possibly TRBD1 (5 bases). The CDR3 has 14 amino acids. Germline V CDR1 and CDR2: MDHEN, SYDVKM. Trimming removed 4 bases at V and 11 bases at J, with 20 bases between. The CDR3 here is CASSSRTIPLIAFF. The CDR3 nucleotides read TGTGCCAGCAGTTCCCGGACAATTCCCCTAATTGCTTTCTTT.

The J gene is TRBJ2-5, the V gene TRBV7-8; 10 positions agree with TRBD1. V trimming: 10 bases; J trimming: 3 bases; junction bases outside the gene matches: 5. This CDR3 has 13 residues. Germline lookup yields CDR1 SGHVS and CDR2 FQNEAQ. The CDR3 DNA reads TGTGCCACTATGACAGGGGGCGAAGAGACCCAGTACTTC. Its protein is CATMTGGEETQYF.

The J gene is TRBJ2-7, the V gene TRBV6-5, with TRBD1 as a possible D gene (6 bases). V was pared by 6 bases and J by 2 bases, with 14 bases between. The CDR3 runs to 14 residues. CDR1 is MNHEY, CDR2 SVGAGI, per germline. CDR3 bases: TGTGCCAGCAGAGCGAGGGGGAGACCCTACGAGCAGTACTTC. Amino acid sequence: CASRARGRPYEQYF.

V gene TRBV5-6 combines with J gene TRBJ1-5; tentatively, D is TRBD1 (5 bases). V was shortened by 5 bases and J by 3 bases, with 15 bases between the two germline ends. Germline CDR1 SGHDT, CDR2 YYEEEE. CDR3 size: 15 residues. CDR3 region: CASSSGESINQPQHF. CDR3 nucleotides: TGTGCCAGCAGTTCGGGGGAAAGCATCAATCAGCCCCAGCATTTT.

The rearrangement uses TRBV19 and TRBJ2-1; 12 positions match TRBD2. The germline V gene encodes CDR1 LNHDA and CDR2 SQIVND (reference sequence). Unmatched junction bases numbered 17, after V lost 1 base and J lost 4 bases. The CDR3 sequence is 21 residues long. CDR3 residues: CASSIVGASGRVVGVYNEQFF. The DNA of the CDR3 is TGTGCCAGTAGTATAGTTGGTGCTAGCGGGAGGGTCGTCGGGGTTTACAATGAGCAGTTCTTC.

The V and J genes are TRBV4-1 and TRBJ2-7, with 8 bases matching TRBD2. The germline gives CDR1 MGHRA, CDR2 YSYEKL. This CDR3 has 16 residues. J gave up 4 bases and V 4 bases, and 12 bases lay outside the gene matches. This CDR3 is CASSLGVAGLTYEQYF. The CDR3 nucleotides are TGCGCCAGCAGCCTTGGAGTAGCGGGACTTACTTACGAGCAGTACTTC.

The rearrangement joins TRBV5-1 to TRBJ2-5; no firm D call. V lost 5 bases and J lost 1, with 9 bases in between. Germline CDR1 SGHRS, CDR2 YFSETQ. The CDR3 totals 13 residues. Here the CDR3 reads CASSYTVQETQYF. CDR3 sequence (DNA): TGCGCCAGCAGTTACACCGTCCAAGAGACCCAGTACTTC.

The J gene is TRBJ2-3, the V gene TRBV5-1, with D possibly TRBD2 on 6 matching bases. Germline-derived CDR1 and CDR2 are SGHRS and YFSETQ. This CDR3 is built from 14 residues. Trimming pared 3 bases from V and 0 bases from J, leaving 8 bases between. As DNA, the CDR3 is TGCGCCAGCAGCTCAGGGACTAGCACAGATACGCAGTATTTT. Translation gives CASSSGTSTDTQYF.

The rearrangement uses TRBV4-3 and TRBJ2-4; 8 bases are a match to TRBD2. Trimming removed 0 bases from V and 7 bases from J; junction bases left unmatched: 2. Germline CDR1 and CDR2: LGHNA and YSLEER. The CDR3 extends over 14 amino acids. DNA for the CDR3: TGCGCCAGCAGCCAAGAGAGGACTAGCAACATTCAGTACTTC. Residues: CASSQERTSNIQYF.